This is a list of T cell receptor beta chains from one sample in a study of blood T cell repertoires in COVID-19. Only in-frame clones appear in the TCRdb table, and some are missing; sequencing was by immunoSEQ multiplex PCR. The sample has some 450,000 clones, 70% to 90% seen once. Sequencing was carried out using peripheral blood. The receptors were gathered from a man younger than 30 with COVID-19, enrolled during active disease. The CDR3 runs from the conserved cysteine through the conserved F or W. The D gene is left open where the match is weak. Clone size is given for some rows only: seen once, a few or many times, or a class if the clone is expanded.

cdr3_nt cdr3_aa v_call clone_size j_call d_call
TGTGCCAGCACCCCCTGGGACAGAAACACTGAAGCTTTCTTT CASTPWDRNTEAFF TRBV3-1/TRBV3-2 NA TRBJ1-1 TRBD1
TGTGCCAGCAGCCACGGACAGGGGGTCGGTGAAAAACTGTTTTTT CASSHGQGVGEKLFF TRBV3-1/TRBV3-2 NA TRBJ1-4 TRBD1
TGTGCCAGCAGCCCGGGGGGACTAACTTTCTCCAATGAGCAGTTCTTC CASSPGGLTFSNEQFF TRBV9 NA TRBJ2-1 TRBD2
TGTGCCAGTAGTGTAGCCGGGACAGGGGGCTTTGGCTACACCTTC CASSVAGTGGFGYTF TRBV19 few TRBJ1-2 TRBD1
TGTGCCAGCAGCCAAGTTTCAGGGAAGTACTACGAGCAGTACTTC CASSQVSGKYYEQYF TRBV14 once TRBJ2-7 NA
TGCGCCAGCAGCCAGGAAACGGGACTAGCCTCCTACAATGAGCAGTTCTTC CASSQETGLASYNEQFF TRBV4-1 NA TRBJ2-1 TRBD2
TGTGCCAGCAGTGAAGGCGGGAGATCTGTCGATGAGCAGTTCTTC CASSEGGRSVDEQFF TRBV6-1 NA TRBJ2-1 TRBD2
TGTGCCAGCAGGCCGATCATGAGCTCCTACGAGCAGTACTTC CASRPIMSSYEQYF TRBV6-5 NA TRBJ2-7 NA
TGCGCCAGCAGTGAGGGGGCCACCTACGAGCAGTACTTC CASSEGATYEQYF TRBV10-2 NA TRBJ2-7 NA
TGTGCCAGCAGGACCGGGAGGCTGAACACTGAAGCTTTCTTT CASRTGRLNTEAFF TRBV6-5 NA TRBJ1-1 NA
TGTGCCAGCAGCTTAAATCTCCCGCCCCTCCACTTT CASSLNLPPLHF TRBV7-9 NA TRBJ1-6 NA
TGTGCCAGCAGTGACTTTACAGGGGAAAACTACGAGCAGTACTTC CASSDFTGENYEQYF TRBV2 NA TRBJ2-7 TRBD1
TGTGCCAGCAGCCAGGGACTAGTGGAGCAGTACTTC CASSQGLVEQYF TRBV14 NA TRBJ2-7 TRBD2
TGTGCCAGCAGCCCGAAGACAGGGCACGGGGCCAACGTCCTGACTTTC CASSPKTGHGANVLTF TRBV7-9 NA TRBJ2-6 TRBD1
TGTGCCAGCAGCCCAAGACAGGGAGGTCTACTGGGCGAGACCCAGTACTTC CASSPRQGGLLGETQYF TRBV11-2 NA TRBJ2-5 NA
TGTGCCAGCAGCCAAACTAGCGGGAGCCTTCACGAGCAGTACTTC CASSQTSGSLHEQYF TRBV2 NA TRBJ2-7 TRBD2
TGTGCCAGTAGTACGCGGGACAGGTCCACTGAAGCTTTCTTT CASSTRDRSTEAFF TRBV19 NA TRBJ1-1 TRBD1
TGTGCCAGCTCAACTCCGAACACTGAAGCTTTCTTT CASSTPNTEAFF TRBV12-3/TRBV12-4 NA TRBJ1-1 NA
TGTGCCAGCAGCTCACTAGCGGGACGAGCCTACGAGCAGTACTTC CASSSLAGRAYEQYF TRBV7-8 NA TRBJ2-7 TRBD2
TGTGCCAGTAGTGCGCCTCCGGGACAGGGCACAGATACGCAGTATTTT CASSAPPGQGTDTQYF TRBV19 once TRBJ2-3 TRBD1
TGTGCCAGCTACAGGGGGGAGACGGGTAATCAGCCCCAGCATTTT CASYRGETGNQPQHF TRBV6-5 NA TRBJ1-5 TRBD1
TGTGCCAGTAGTATAAATCAGGGTACGGAGACCCAGTACTTC CASSINQGTETQYF TRBV19 NA TRBJ2-5 NA
TGTGCCACCAGTGATTTAGAGAAACAGGGCTCTCGGTACGAGCAGTACTTC CATSDLEKQGSRYEQYF TRBV24-1 NA TRBJ2-7 NA
TGTGCCACCAGCAGAGATACAGCCTACGAGCAGTACTTC CATSRDTAYEQYF TRBV15 NA TRBJ2-7 NA
TGTGCCAGTAGCGCACTAGCGGGAGAATATGGGGAGCTGTTTTTT CASSALAGEYGELFF TRBV19 once TRBJ2-2 TRBD2
TGTGCCAGCAGCCGGGGGGCTAGCGGGAAAATATACAATGAGCAGTTCTTC CASSRGASGKIYNEQFF TRBV14 NA TRBJ2-1 TRBD2
TGTGCCATCGGTGATTTAGCGGGGGGATACAATGAGCAGTTCTTC CAIGDLAGGYNEQFF TRBV10-3 NA TRBJ2-1 TRBD2
TGTGCCAGCAGTTTAAGAAGTATGGGGGGCTACAATGAGCAGTTCTTC CASSLRSMGGYNEQFF TRBV27 NA TRBJ2-1 NA